One and the same sample provided the 30 T cell receptor beta chains below, sequenced in a study of cytomegalovirus exposure and HLA in healthy donors. Only in-frame clones appear in the TCRdb table, and some are missing; sequencing was by immunoSEQ multiplex PCR. Among about 150,000 clones listed, around 84% were seen once. The sequencing sample was made of PBMCs. The receptors here all came from a human donor in good health.

V is TRBV5-1 and J is TRBJ2-3; perhaps TRBD2 as D (6 bases). In germline, CDR1 is SGHRS, CDR2 YFSETQ. V lost 1 base, J lost 0 bases, and 27 bases lay in between. The CDR3 loop spans 21 amino acids. The CDR3 is CASSLPDGSGDPITSTDTQYF. The CDR3 bases are TGCGCCAGCAGCTTGCCCGATGGGTCGGGGGACCCTATAACTAGCACAGATACGCAGTATTTT. The whole variable domain, filled in from reference TRBV5-1 and TRBJ2-3, reads KAGVTQTPRYLIKTRGQQVTLSCSPISGHRSVSWYQQTPGQGLQFLFEYFSETQRNKGNFPGRFSGRQFSNSRSEMNVSTLELGDSALYLCASSLPDGSGDPITSTDTQYFGPGTRLTVL.

The chain uses TRBV27 and TRBJ2-1; 8 bases line up with TRBD1. Losses at the gene ends were 1 base for V and 1 base for J; bases not matched to a gene: 6. In germline, CDR1 is MNHEY, CDR2 SMNVEV (reference sequence). This CDR3 contains 17 residues. The CDR3 sequence is CASSLLARGPSYNEQFF. DNA for the CDR3: TGTGCCAGCAGTTTATTGGCCAGGGGGCCTTCCTACAATGAGCAGTTCTTC.

The V call is TRBV5-1, the J call TRBJ1-1, with 7 bases matching TRBD1. After removal of 2 bases from V and 4 bases from J, the junction contained 8 bases not matched to a gene. Looked up from germline, CDR1 is SGHRS and CDR2 is YFSETQ. The CDR3 length is 15 residues. The chain's CDR3 is CASSFGTVLSTEAFF. Written as DNA, the CDR3 is TGCGCCAGCAGCTTCGGGACAGTTTTGAGCACTGAAGCTTTCTTT.

A single count supports this clone. The V and J genes are TRBV23-1 and TRBJ2-7; 9 bases match TRBD1. TRBV23-1 is recorded as an ORF, its role being uncertain. J lost 3 bases, V lost 7 bases, and 10 bases had no gene match. There are 15 residues in the CDR3. CDR3: CASTARTGVFYEQYF. The CDR3 coding sequence is TGCGCCAGCACCGCCAGGACAGGGGTTTTCTACGAGCAGTACTTC.

This chain joins TRBV28 and TRBJ2-2; 7 nucleotides line up with TRBD2. The germline gives CDR1 MDHEN, CDR2 SYDVKM. Trimming removed 5 bases from V and 6 bases from J; junction bases left unmatched: 6. This CDR3 has 14 residues. The CDR3 protein is CASSISGGSGELFF. CDR3 DNA: TGTGCCAGCAGTATTTCGGGAGGCTCCGGGGAGCTGTTTTTT.

In nucleotides, the CDR3 is TGTGCCAGCAGTTTATCGAGGGCGGGAGCTTACTACGAGCAGTACTTC. As protein: CASSLSRAGAYYEQYF. This rearrangement joins TRBV27 to TRBJ2-7, with 7 bases lining up with TRBD2. V lost 0 bases to trimming and J lost 3 bases; unmatched junction nucleotides: 8. CDR1 and CDR2 from the germline V gene are MNHEY and SMNVEV (reference sequence). The CDR3 has 16 amino acids.

This sequence joins TRBV6-5 and TRBJ2-2; 13 bases are shared with TRBD2. This CDR3 comprises 15 residues. The junction had 3 bases not matched to a gene; V was cut back by 5 bases and J by 6 bases. Per the germline V gene, CDR1 is MNHEY and CDR2 is SVGAGI. The CDR3 is CASSRTSGSPGELFF. CDR3 nucleotide sequence: TGTGCCAGCAGTCGGACTAGCGGGAGCCCCGGGGAGCTGTTTTTT.

This clone was detected once. The chain links TRBV27 to TRBJ1-5; D unresolved. This CDR3 spans 17 amino acids. Trimming removed 8 bases from V and 1 base from J, with 21 bases in between. The germline CDR1 and CDR2 sequences are MNHEY and SMNVEV (reference sequence). The CDR3 nucleotides are TGTGCCAGCGCTATAACGGGTGTCCCCGTAAGCAATCAGCCCCAGCATTTT. Translating it yields CASAITGVPVSNQPQHF.

The rearrangement joins TRBV28 to TRBJ2-7, with D possibly matching TRBD1 (8 bases). The V gene's germline CDR1 is MDHEN and CDR2 SYDVKM. V dropped 5 bases and J dropped 1 base, with 15 bases sitting between them. The CDR3 is 15 residues long. The CDR3 coding sequence is TGTGCCAGCAGTCCCGGACAGGGAGGGTCCTACGAGCAGTACTTC. Protein: CASSPGQGGSYEQYF.

The rearrangement joins TRBV7-9 to TRBJ1-6; 9 bases line up with TRBD1. The CDR3 extends over 15 amino acids. Germline V gives CDR1 SEHNR, CDR2 FQNEAQ (reference sequence). V shed 1 base, J shed 8 bases, and the junction held 3 bases outside the gene matches. The chain's CDR3 is CASSLGDRVDSPLHF. The CDR3 DNA reads TGTGCCAGCAGCTTAGGGGACAGGGTCGATTCACCCCTCCACTTT.

This rearrangement joins TRBV7-8 to TRBJ1-1; D remains unclear. Germline V gene lookup returns CDR1 SGHVS and CDR2 FQNEAQ. V gave up 5 bases and J gave up 11 bases, with 18 bases separating them. This CDR3 spans 13 amino acids. The CDR3 DNA reads TGTGCCAGCAGCCACCCCCCGGAGCGGCGCGCTTTCTTT. It is translated as CASSHPPERRAFF.

The chain uses TRBV9 and TRBJ2-1; 11 bases fit TRBD2. With V trimmed by 1 base and J by 5 bases, 2 bases remained unmatched. Germline V gene data show CDR1 as SGDLS and CDR2 as YYNGEE. This CDR3 is built from 15 residues. The CDR3 spells CASSVSSGRDNEQFF. The CDR3 DNA reads TGTGCCAGCAGCGTAAGTAGCGGGAGGGACAATGAGCAGTTCTTC.

V usage is TRBV5-4 and J usage is TRBJ2-1, with D possibly matching TRBD2 (5 bases). Trimming removed 0 bases from V and 7 bases from J, with 14 bases in between. Germline V gives CDR1 SGHNT, CDR2 YYREEE (reference sequence). CDR3 length equals 15 residues. This CDR3 reads CASSLASSPSNEQFF. The CDR3 DNA reads as TGTGCCAGCAGCTTGGCTAGCTCTCCTTCTAATGAGCAGTTCTTC. The whole variable domain, remainder taken from reference TRBV5-4 and TRBJ2-1, is ETGVTQSPTHLIKTRGQQVTLRCSSQSGHNTVSWYQQALGQGPQFIFQYYREEENGRGNFPPRFSGLQFPNYSSELNVNALELDDSALYLCASSLASSPSNEQFFGPGTRLTVL.

This clone was observed once. The rearrangement uses TRBV28 and TRBJ2-1, with 7 nucleotides matching TRBD1. After removal of 5 bases from V and 10 bases from J, the junction contained 26 bases not matched to a gene. The CDR3 contains 19 residues. The germline V gene encodes CDR1 MDHEN and CDR2 SYDVKM. CDR3 nucleotide sequence: TGTGCCAGCAGTGGAATAATGGGACAGAGAGCCAAGTTCGATCAGGAGCAGTTCTTC. This encodes CASSGIMGQRAKFDQEQFF.

The gene calls are TRBV4-3 and TRBJ1-6; D not certain. Germline CDR1 is LGHNA and CDR2 is YSLEER. Trimming removed 0 bases from V and 0 bases from J, with 12 bases in between. The CDR3 loop spans 18 amino acids. CDR3 sequence (DNA): TGCGCCAGCAGCCAAGAGTTGTCGGCTAGCTCCTATAATTCACCCCTCCACTTT. Its translation: CASSQELSASSYNSPLHF.

The V gene is TRBV4-1, the J gene TRBJ1-2; D gene unclear. The CDR3 is made up of 13 amino acids. V was shortened by 2 bases and J by 5 bases, with 9 bases between the two germline ends. CDR1 and CDR2 from the germline V gene are MGHRA and YSYEKL. The CDR3 loop is CASSQRFRYGYTF. The CDR3 DNA reads as TGCGCCAGCAGCCAACGCTTCAGATATGGCTACACCTTC.

The chain carries TRBV9 and TRBJ1-1; 7 bases match TRBD1. Trimming cost V 4 bases and J 7 bases; bases outside gene matches: 7. This CDR3 comprises 13 residues. CDR1 and CDR2 from the germline V gene are SGDLS and YYNGEE. CDR3 sequence (DNA): TGTGCCAGCAGCTTATCAGGGGGGAATGAAGCTTTCTTT. This translates into CASSLSGGNEAFF.

This rearrangement joins TRBV28 to TRBJ1-5; unclear D gene. The CDR3 contains 13 residues. V shed 2 bases and J shed 2 bases, with 4 bases lying between them. Germline V CDR1 and CDR2: MDHEN, SYDVKM. The CDR3 reads CASSLQGNQPQHF. CDR3 DNA: TGTGCCAGCAGTTTACAGGGCAATCAGCCCCAGCATTTT.

This clone appeared a few times. CDR3 amino acids: CASSTQGALYGYTF. The CDR3 DNA is TGTGCCAGCTCAACCCAGGGCGCACTCTATGGCTACACCTTC. J is TRBJ1-2 and V is TRBV18, with a weak D call TRBD1 (5 bases). V lost 5 bases to trimming and J lost 4 bases, with 14 bases between them. The germline V gene has CDR1 KGHSH and CDR2 LQKENI. CDR3 length: 14 amino acids. Supplemented by reference TRBV18 and TRBJ1-2, the full variable domain reads NAGVMQNPRHLVRRRGQEARLRCSPMKGHSHVYWYRQLPEEGLKFMVYLQKENIIDESGMPKERFSAEFPKEGPSILRIQQVVRGDSAAYFCASSTQGALYGYTFGSGTRLTVV.

The V call is TRBV7-6, the J call TRBJ1-1; D possibly corresponds to TRBD1 (6 bases). Germline-derived CDR1 and CDR2 are SGHVS and FNYEAQ. Trimming pared 3 bases from V and 4 bases from J, leaving 15 bases between. The CDR3 consists of 15 residues. The CDR3 DNA reads TGTGCCAGCAGCTTGCCAGGGGTTCCAGGCACTGAAGCTTTCTTT. It translates to CASSLPGVPGTEAFF.

The genes are TRBV2 and TRBJ1-1, with a tentative D call TRBD1 (5 bases). V was shortened by 4 bases and J by 6 bases, with 15 bases between the two germline ends. CDR3 length: 14 residues. Germline V CDR1 and CDR2: SNHLY, FYNNEI. The CDR3 coding sequence is TGTGCCAGCAGTGCCGGCAGGGTCCCTCCTGAAGCTTTCTTT. Protein product: CASSAGRVPPEAFF. Supplemented by reference TRBV2 and TRBJ1-1, the full variable domain reads EPEVTQTPSHQVTQMGQEVILRCVPISNHLYFYWYRQILGQKVEFLVSFYNNEISEKSEIFDDQFSVERPDGSNFTLKIRSTKLEDSAMYFCASSAGRVPPEAFFGQGTRLTVV.

V gene TRBV29-1 combines with J gene TRBJ1-1; tentative D call: TRBD1 (5 bases). There are 18 residues in the CDR3. Germline assignment: CDR1 SQVTM and CDR2 ANQGSEA. V dropped 0 bases and J dropped 0 bases, with 20 bases sitting between them. This CDR3 is CSVEDSGAAGFMNTEAFF. The DNA of the CDR3 is TGCAGCGTTGAAGATAGCGGGGCCGCCGGCTTCATGAACACTGAAGCTTTCTTT.

The chain links TRBV28 to TRBJ1-3; a possible D gene is TRBD1 (5 bases). The V and J ends lost 2 bases and 4 bases respectively, with 9 bases between them. Germline V CDR1 and CDR2: MDHEN, SYDVKM. The CDR3 sequence is 14 residues long. The CDR3 region is CASSLRGFGNTIYF. CDR3 bases: TGTGCCAGCAGTTTACGGGGGTTCGGAAACACCATATATTTT.

The chain couples TRBV4-2 to TRBJ2-6; D gene ambiguous. The CDR3 loop spans 16 amino acids. CDR1 and CDR2 (germline): LGHNA, YNFKEQ. V lost 0 bases and J lost 0, with 6 bases in between. This CDR3 is CASSQDENSGANVLTF. The CDR3 nucleotides are TGTGCCAGCAGCCAAGATGAGAACTCTGGGGCCAACGTCCTGACTTTC.

The V call is TRBV18, the J call TRBJ2-2, with 7 bases fitting TRBD1. CDR1 KGHSH and CDR2 LQKENI come from the germline V gene. Trimming cost V 2 bases and J 2 bases; bases outside gene matches: 8. This CDR3 has 17 residues. In nucleotides, the CDR3 is TGTGCCAGCTCACCAAGGGGGACAGTGAGAAACACCGGGGAGCTGTTTTTT. Its translation: CASSPRGTVRNTGELFF.

The rearrangement links TRBV19 to TRBJ1-5, with D possibly being TRBD1 (6 bases). The CDR3 runs to 12 residues. Trimming stripped 1 base from V and 11 bases from J, with 9 bases between. The germline V gene has CDR1 LNHDA and CDR2 SQIVND (reference sequence). CDR3 DNA sequence: TGTGCCAGTAGTATAGGGGGACAAACCCAGCATTTT. Amino acids: CASSIGGQTQHF.

This rearrangement joins TRBV30 to TRBJ2-5, with D perhaps matching TRBD2 (7 bases). V dropped 0 bases and J dropped 5 bases, with 16 bases sitting between them. CDR3 length equals 15 residues. Per the germline V gene, CDR1 is GTSNPN and CDR2 is SVGIG (reference sequence). CDR3 protein: CAWSVNGGGLETQYF. Here the CDR3 DNA reads TGTGCCTGGAGTGTAAATGGGGGGGGGCTGGAGACCCAGTACTTC.

J is TRBJ2-3 and V is TRBV9; D remains ambiguous. Germline V gene sequence: CDR1 SGDLS, CDR2 YYNGEE. This CDR3 has 14 residues. Trimming left V 0 bases short and J 3 bases short, with 8 bases between. The CDR3 nucleotides are TGTGCCAGCAGCGTAGATTTGCGGACAGATACGCAGTATTTT. It yields the protein CASSVDLRTDTQYF.

The chain employs TRBV30 and TRBJ2-7; 7 nucleotides agree with TRBD2. The CDR3 sequence is 20 residues long. Per germline, CDR1 GTSNPN and CDR2 SVGIG (reference sequence). The J segment lost 1 base and the V segment lost 0 bases, leaving 21 bases of the junction unmatched. CDR3 protein: CAWSVLPRPSRGSSSYEQYF. DNA of the CDR3: TGTGCCTGGAGTGTACTCCCCCGGCCGAGTCGCGGGAGTAGTTCCTACGAGCAGTACTTC.

V gene TRBV25-1 combines with J gene TRBJ2-5, with no clear D. This CDR3 contains 13 residues. Trimming stripped 1 base from V and 1 base from J, with 4 bases between. From germline, CDR1 is MGHDK and CDR2 SYGVNS. The DNA for the CDR3 is TGTGCCAGCAGTGAATTCCTCCAAGAGACCCAGTACTTC. It translates to CASSEFLQETQYF.